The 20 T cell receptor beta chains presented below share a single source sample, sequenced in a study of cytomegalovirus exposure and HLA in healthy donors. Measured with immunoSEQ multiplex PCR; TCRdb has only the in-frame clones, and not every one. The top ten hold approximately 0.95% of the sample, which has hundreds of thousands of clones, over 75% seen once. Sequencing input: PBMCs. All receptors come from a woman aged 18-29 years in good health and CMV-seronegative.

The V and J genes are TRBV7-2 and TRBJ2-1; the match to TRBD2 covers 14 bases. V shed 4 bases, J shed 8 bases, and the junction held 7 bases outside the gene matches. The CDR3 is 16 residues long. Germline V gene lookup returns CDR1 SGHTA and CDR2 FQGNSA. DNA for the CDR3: TGTGCCAGCAGCTCAACGGGGACTAGCGGGAGCGATGAGCAGTTCTTC. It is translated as CASSSTGTSGSDEQFF.

The CDR3 bases are TGTGCCAGTAGTATTGGGACCCGGGACAGGGTTCGCAATGAGCAGTTCTTC. This sequence encodes CASSIGTRDRVRNEQFF. The rearrangement links TRBV19 to TRBJ2-1; 9 positions match TRBD1. Per germline, CDR1 LNHDA and CDR2 SQIVND (reference sequence). CDR3 length equals 17 residues. V gave up 3 bases and J gave up 6 bases; unmatched junction bases: 12.

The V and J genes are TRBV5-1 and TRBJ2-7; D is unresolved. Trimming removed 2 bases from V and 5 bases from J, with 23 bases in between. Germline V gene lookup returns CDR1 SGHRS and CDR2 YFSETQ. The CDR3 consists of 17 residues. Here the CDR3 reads CASSFKIQTSPENEQYF. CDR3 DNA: TGCGCCAGCAGCTTTAAAATACAGACATCACCAGAGAACGAGCAGTACTTC.

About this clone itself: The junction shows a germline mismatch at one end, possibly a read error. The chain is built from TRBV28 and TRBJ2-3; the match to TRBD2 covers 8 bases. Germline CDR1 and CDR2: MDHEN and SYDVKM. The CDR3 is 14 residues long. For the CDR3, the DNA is TGTGCCAGCAGATTATTAGCGGGAACAGATACGCAGTATTTT. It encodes CASRLLAGTDTQYF.

CDR3 DNA: TGTGCCAGCAGTACTTTGTCGGGAGCGAACACTGAAGCTTTCTTT. Translated, it gives CASSTLSGANTEAFF. The chain joins TRBV28 to TRBJ1-1; the D is unclear. In germline, CDR1 is MDHEN, CDR2 SYDVKM. Trimming shortened V by 5 bases and J by 1 base, and 14 bases separated the two germline ends. CDR3 length equals 15 residues.

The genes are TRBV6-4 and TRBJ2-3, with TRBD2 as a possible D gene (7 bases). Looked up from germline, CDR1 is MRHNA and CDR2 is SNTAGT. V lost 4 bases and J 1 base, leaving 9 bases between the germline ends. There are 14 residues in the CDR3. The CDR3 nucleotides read TGTGCCAGCAGTGCGGGGGGCGGCACAGATACGCAGTATTTT. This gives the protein CASSAGGGTDTQYF.

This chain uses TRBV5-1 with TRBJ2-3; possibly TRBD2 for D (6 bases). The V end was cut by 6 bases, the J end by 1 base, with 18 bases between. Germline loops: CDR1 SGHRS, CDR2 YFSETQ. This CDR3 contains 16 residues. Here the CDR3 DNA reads TGCGCCAGCACCCCTCGGGGAGGAGCGGGCACAGATACGCAGTATTTT. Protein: CASTPRGGAGTDTQYF.

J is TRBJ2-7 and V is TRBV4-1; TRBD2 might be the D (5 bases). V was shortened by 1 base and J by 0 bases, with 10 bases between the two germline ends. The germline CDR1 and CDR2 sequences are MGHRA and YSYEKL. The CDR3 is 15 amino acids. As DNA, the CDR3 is TGCGCCAGCAGCCAAGGGACTTCGAACTCCTACGAGCAGTACTTC. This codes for CASSQGTSNSYEQYF.

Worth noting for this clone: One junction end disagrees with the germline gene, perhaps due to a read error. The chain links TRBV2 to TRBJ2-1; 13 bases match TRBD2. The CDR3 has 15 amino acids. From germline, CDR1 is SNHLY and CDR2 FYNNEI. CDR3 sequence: CASREGTSGMREQFF. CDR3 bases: TGTGCCAGCAGAGAAGGGACTAGCGGGATGAGAGAGCAGTTCTTC.

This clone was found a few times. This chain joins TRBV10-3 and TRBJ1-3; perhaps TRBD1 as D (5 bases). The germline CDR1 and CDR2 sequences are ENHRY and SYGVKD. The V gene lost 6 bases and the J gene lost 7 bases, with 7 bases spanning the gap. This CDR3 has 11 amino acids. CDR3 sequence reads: CAIRGGNTIYF. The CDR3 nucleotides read TGTGCCATCAGGGGGGGTAACACCATATATTTT.

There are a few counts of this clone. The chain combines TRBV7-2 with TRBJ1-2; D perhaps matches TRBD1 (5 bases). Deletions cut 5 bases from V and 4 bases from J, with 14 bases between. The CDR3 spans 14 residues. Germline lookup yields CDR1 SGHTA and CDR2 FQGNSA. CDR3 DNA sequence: TGTGCCAGCAGCACCTTGACAGCCACCTATGGCTACACCTTC. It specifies CASSTLTATYGYTF.

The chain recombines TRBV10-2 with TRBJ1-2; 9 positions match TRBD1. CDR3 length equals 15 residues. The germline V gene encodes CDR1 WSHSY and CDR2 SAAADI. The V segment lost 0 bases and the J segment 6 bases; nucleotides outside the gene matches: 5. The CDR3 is CASSESPGQGDGYTF. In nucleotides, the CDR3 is TGCGCCAGCAGTGAGTCCCCGGGACAGGGTGATGGCTACACCTTC.

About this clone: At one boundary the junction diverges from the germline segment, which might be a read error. The CDR3 coding sequence is TGTGCTAGCAGCTCCCCGGGACTAGGGAACGGGGAGCTGTTTTTT. Translation: CASSSPGLGNGELFF. The chain is built from TRBV7-7 and TRBJ2-2; the match to TRBD2 covers 8 bases. Germline V gene lookup returns CDR1 SSHAT and CDR2 FNYEAQ (reference sequence). The CDR3 spans 15 residues.

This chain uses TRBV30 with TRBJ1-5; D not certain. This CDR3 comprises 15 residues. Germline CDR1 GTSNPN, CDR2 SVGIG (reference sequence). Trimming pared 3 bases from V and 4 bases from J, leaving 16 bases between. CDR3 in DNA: TGTGCCTGGAGCGAAGGTTTCCGGGAAAATCAGCCCCAGCATTTT. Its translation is CAWSEGFRENQPQHF.

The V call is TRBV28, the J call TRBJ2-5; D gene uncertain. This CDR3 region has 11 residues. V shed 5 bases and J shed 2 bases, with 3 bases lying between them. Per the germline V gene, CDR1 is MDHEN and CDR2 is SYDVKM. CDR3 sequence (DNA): TGTGCCAGCAGTCGTCAAGAGACCCAGTACTTC. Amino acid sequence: CASSRQETQYF. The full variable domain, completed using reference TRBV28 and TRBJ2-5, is DVKVTQSSRYLVKRTGEKVFLECVQDMDHENMFWYRQDPGLGLRLIYFSYDVKMKEKGDIPEGYSVSREKKERFSLILESASTNQTSMYLCASSRQETQYFGPGTRLLVL.

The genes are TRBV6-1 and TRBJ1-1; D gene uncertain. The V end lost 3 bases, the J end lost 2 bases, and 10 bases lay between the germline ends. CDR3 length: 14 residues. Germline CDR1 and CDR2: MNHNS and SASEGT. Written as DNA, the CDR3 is TGTGCCAGCAGTGACTTCGGCGGAAACACTGAAGCTTTCTTT. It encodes CASSDFGGNTEAFF.

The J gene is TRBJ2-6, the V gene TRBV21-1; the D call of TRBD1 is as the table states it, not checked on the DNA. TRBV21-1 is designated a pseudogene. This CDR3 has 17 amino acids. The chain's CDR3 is CASSTAGHYPGANVLTF. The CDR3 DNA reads TGTGCCAGCAGCACGGCAGGGCATTATCCCGGGGCCAACGTCCTGACTTTC.

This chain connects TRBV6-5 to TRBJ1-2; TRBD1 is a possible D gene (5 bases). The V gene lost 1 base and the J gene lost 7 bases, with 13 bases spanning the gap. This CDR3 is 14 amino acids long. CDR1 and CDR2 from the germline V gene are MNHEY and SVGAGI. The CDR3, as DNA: TGTGCCAGCAGTTACTTCCAGGGTTTGAGTGGCTACACCTTC. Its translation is CASSYFQGLSGYTF.

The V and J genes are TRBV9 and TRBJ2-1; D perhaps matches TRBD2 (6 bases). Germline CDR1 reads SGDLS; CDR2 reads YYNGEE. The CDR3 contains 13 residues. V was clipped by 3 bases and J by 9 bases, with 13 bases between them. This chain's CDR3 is CASSGDSSFEQFF. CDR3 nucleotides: TGTGCCAGCAGCGGGGACTCATCATTTGAGCAGTTCTTC.

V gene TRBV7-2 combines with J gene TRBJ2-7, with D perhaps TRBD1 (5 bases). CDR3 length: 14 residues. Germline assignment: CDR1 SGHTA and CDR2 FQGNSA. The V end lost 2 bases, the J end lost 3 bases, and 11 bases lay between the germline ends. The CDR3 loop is CASSLKGRDYEQYF. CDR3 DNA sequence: TGTGCCAGCAGCTTAAAAGGCAGGGACTACGAGCAGTACTTC.